The sequence of this T cell receptor beta chain was determined in a study of B cell selection in AIRE deficiency. In regard to this clone: Its target is not known. An end of the junction does not agree with germline; a read error may underlie this.

The protocol was immunoSEQ multiplex PCR, while the TCRdb copy is restricted to in-frame clones and leaves out a portion. The sample contains around 24,000 clones, roughly 95% of which appear only once. Sorting defined conventional CD4 T cells as CD4+CD127+. Control samples were from healthy, unrelated donors. Germline CDR1 and CDR2: MDHEN and SYDVKM. This CDR3 is built from 15 residues. The study, taken as a whole, reports: Shorter CDR3s marked shared Treg sequences, biased toward few non-templated insertions. About 29% of healthy-shared Treg sequences were found among patient Tconv cells.

This clonotype was obtained from a human donor in good health. The chain links TRBV28 to TRBJ1-6; D might be TRBD1 (6 bases). The sample comprised CD4+CD127+ conventional T cells sorted from PBMCs. In DNA, the CDR3 is TGTGCCAGCAGTTTATCGGGGGCACTCGATTCACTCCTCCACTTT. Its translation is CASSLSGALDSLLHF.